This section outlines one T cell receptor (beta chain) sequence together with its context. Antigen: not known. This entry comes from a study of cytomegalovirus exposure and HLA in healthy donors. Study as a whole: Earlier work reported approximately 110 million unique TCR beta sequences from about 170 million T cells. The Caucasian-associated ancestry cluster held 65% to 85% of 300 to 450 genotyped donors. Study findings and constraints: Later examination showed HLA-associated TCR beta chains had greater clonal expansion than equally common others.

PCR used 60 Vbeta primers and 13 Jbeta primers. The method was immunoSEQ multiplex PCR; TCRdb's version includes in-frame clones alone and lacks a portion of them. The sample carries 120,000 or so clones, around 73% recorded once. CDR1 is SGHRS, CDR2 YFSETQ, per germline. The CDR3 extends over 18 amino acids. V was pared by 4 bases and J by 2 bases, with 12 bases of the junction left unmatched. The sequence came from a man aged 25 to 40 in good health and CMV-seropositive. Sequenced material: PBMCs. The chain has TRBV5-1 and TRBJ2-3; TRBD2 aligns across 11 bases. CDR3 sequence reads: CASSVGWIAGGDTDTQYF. The CDR3 DNA follows: TGCGCCAGCAGCGTAGGATGGATAGCGGGAGGGGACACAGATACGCAGTATTTT. Using reference TRBV5-1 and TRBJ2-3 for the parts outside the CDR3, the full variable domain is KAGVTQTPRYLIKTRGQQVTLSCSPISGHRSVSWYQQTPGQGLQFLFEYFSETQRNKGNFPGRFSGRQFSNSRSEMNVSTLELGDSALYLCASSVGWIAGGDTDTQYFGPGTRLTVL.